These 8 T cell receptor beta chains came from one sample sequenced in a study of cytomegalovirus exposure and HLA in healthy donors. Both 60 Vbeta primers and 13 Jbeta primers went into the PCR. The repertoire was sequenced with immunoSEQ multiplex PCR; TCRdb's copy has only in-frame clones and lacks some. The sample includes some 60,000 clones, about 69% of them seen just once. Sequenced material: PBMCs. These receptors came from a woman in her twenties or thirties in good health and CMV-seronegative.

The V call is TRBV5-4, the J call TRBJ2-7; 8 bases fit TRBD2. This CDR3 has 14 amino acids. Trimming removed 4 bases from V and 6 bases from J; junction bases left unmatched: 9. Germline V CDR1 and CDR2: SGHNT, YYREEE (reference sequence). In DNA, the CDR3 is TGTGCCAGCAGCCGTCCCGGGACTAGTAGCGAGCAGTACGTC. Amino acid sequence: CASSRPGTSSEQYV.

The rearrangement uses TRBV18 and TRBJ2-2; D might be TRBD1 (6 bases). V lost 3 bases to trimming and J lost 5 bases, with 7 bases between them. CDR1 and CDR2 (germline): KGHSH, LQKENI. The CDR3 consists of 13 residues. The CDR3 DNA follows: TGTGCCAGCTCACCGGGGGCTACCGGGGAGCTGTTTTTT. Protein product: CASSPGATGELFF.

This chain joins TRBV7-2 and TRBJ1-6; 10 nucleotides agree with TRBD1. Per germline, CDR1 SGHTA and CDR2 FQGNSA. CDR3 length: 14 residues. With V trimmed by 5 bases and J by 7 bases, 2 bases remained unmatched. The CDR3 bases are TGTGCCAGCAGCCGGGACAGGGGAAATTCACCCCTCCACTTT. It codes for CASSRDRGNSPLHF.

The chain carries TRBV5-4 and TRBJ2-3, with D possibly being TRBD2 (6 bases). Germline V gene lookup returns CDR1 SGHNT and CDR2 YYREEE (reference sequence). CDR3 length equals 16 residues. V shed 3 bases and J shed 1 base, with 15 bases lying between them. Here the CDR3 DNA reads TGTGCCAGCAGCTCCCGAGGGCGGGATGGCACAGATACGCAGTATTTT. It translates to CASSSRGRDGTDTQYF. Based on the CDR3 plus reference TRBV5-4 and TRBJ2-3, the full variable domain is ETGVTQSPTHLIKTRGQQVTLRCSSQSGHNTVSWYQQALGQGPQFIFQYYREEENGRGNFPPRFSGLQFPNYSSELNVNALELDDSALYLCASSSRGRDGTDTQYFGPGTRLTVL.

CDR3 in amino acids: CASSFRGTYEQYF. The CDR3 coding sequence is TGTGCCAGCAGTTTCCGGGGTACCTACGAGCAGTACTTC. The chain has TRBV28 and TRBJ2-7; maybe TRBD2 (5 bases). The CDR3 runs to 13 residues. The V gene lost 3 bases and the J gene lost 2 bases, with 8 bases spanning the gap. CDR1 is MDHEN and CDR2 is SYDVKM in the germline V gene.

The table lists this clone with a few counts. Its ends do not fully match the called genes, so a read error is possible. The CDR3: CAWSLGQTDTYGQYF. CDR3 in DNA: TGTGCCTGGAGTTTAGGACAGACCGACACCTACGGGCAGTACTTC. This chain joins TRBV30 and TRBJ2-7; D is possibly TRBD1 (6 bases). CDR1 is GTSNPN and CDR2 is SVGIG in the germline V gene (reference sequence). The CDR3 runs 15 residues.

The J gene is TRBJ2-5, the V gene TRBV7-9; possible D gene TRBD2, 7 bases. Deletions cut 10 bases from V and 5 bases from J, with 17 bases between. The CDR3 has 13 residues. In germline, CDR1 is SEHNR, CDR2 FQNEAQ (reference sequence). The CDR3 nucleotides read TGTGCCATCCCGGTGGGGGGGCTGGAGACCCAGTACTTC. Translating gives CAIPVGGLETQYF.

This clone has a single count. The CDR3, as DNA: TGTGCCAGCAGCCAAGTCCGCGGGGTGGACACTGAAGCTTTCTTT. Its translation is CASSQVRGVDTEAFF. The rearrangement uses TRBV14 and TRBJ1-1; D is undetermined. Germline V CDR1 and CDR2: SGHDN, FVKESK. The CDR3 has 15 residues. Deletions cut 1 base from V and 3 bases from J, with 12 bases between. The full variable domain, rest sourced from reference TRBV14 and TRBJ1-1, is EAGVTQFPSHSVIEKGQTVTLRCDPISGHDNLYWYRRVMGKEIKFLLHFVKESKQDESGMPNNRFLAERTGGTYSTLKVQPAELEDSGVYFCASSQVRGVDTEAFFGQGTRLTVV.